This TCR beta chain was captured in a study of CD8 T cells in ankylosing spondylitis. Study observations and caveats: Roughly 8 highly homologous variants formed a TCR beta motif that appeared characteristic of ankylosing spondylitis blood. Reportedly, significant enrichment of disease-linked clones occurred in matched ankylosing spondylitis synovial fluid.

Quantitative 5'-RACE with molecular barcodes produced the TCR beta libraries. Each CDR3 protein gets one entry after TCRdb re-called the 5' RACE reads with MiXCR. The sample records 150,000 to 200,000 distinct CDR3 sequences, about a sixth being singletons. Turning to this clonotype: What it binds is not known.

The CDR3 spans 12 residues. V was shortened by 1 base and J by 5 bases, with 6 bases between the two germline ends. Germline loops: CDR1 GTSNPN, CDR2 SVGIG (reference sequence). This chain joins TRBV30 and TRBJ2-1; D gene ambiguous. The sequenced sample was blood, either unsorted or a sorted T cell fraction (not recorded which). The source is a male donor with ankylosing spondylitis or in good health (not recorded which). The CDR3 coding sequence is TGTGCCTGGAGTGGTTTAGACAATGAGCAGTTCTTC. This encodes CAWSGLDNEQFF. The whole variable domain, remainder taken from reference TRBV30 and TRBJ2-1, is SQTIHQWPATLVQPVGSPLSLECTVEGTSNPNLYWYRQAAGRGLQLLFYSVGIGQISSEVPQNLSASRPQDRQFILSSKKLLLSDSGFYLCAWSGLDNEQFFGPGTRLTVL.